This paragraph covers one TCR beta chain sequence. There are 14 residues in the CDR3. The V gene lost 3 bases and the J gene lost 2 bases, with 11 bases spanning the gap. The V gene's germline CDR1 is SGHAT and CDR2 FQDESV (reference sequence). The entry originates in a study of OX40 agonist ivuxolimab in advanced cancers. Overall study context: Dose-escalation patients' cancers were hepatocellular carcinoma, melanoma, renal cell or head and neck cancer.

Using immunoSEQ multiplex PCR, the repertoire was profiled, and TCRdb retains in-frame clones only, with some absent. Here the sample spans 77,000 or so clones, about 80% being singletons. This chain links TRBV11-1 with TRBJ2-7, with D unresolved. Specimen: CD4+ or CD8+ T cells sorted from blood, collected in a trial of the OX40 agonist ivuxolimab. The TCR comes from an adult with an advanced solid tumor such as melanoma, head and neck, liver or kidney cancer. CDR3 in DNA: TGTGCCAGCAGCTTTGATCGAGACACCTACGAGCAGTACTTC. The encoded protein is CASSFDRDTYEQYF.